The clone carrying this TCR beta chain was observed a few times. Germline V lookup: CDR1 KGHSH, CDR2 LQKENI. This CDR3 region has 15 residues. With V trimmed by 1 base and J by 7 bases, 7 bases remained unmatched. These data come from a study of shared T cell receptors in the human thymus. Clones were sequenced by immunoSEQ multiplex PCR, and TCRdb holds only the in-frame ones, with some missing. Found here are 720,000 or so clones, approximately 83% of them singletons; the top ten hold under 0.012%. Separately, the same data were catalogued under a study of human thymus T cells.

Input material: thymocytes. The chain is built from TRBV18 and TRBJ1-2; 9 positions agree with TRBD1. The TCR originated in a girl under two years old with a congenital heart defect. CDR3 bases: TGTGCCAGCTCACCACGGACAGGGGATTGGGTTGGCTACACCTTC. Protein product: CASSPRTGDWVGYTF.